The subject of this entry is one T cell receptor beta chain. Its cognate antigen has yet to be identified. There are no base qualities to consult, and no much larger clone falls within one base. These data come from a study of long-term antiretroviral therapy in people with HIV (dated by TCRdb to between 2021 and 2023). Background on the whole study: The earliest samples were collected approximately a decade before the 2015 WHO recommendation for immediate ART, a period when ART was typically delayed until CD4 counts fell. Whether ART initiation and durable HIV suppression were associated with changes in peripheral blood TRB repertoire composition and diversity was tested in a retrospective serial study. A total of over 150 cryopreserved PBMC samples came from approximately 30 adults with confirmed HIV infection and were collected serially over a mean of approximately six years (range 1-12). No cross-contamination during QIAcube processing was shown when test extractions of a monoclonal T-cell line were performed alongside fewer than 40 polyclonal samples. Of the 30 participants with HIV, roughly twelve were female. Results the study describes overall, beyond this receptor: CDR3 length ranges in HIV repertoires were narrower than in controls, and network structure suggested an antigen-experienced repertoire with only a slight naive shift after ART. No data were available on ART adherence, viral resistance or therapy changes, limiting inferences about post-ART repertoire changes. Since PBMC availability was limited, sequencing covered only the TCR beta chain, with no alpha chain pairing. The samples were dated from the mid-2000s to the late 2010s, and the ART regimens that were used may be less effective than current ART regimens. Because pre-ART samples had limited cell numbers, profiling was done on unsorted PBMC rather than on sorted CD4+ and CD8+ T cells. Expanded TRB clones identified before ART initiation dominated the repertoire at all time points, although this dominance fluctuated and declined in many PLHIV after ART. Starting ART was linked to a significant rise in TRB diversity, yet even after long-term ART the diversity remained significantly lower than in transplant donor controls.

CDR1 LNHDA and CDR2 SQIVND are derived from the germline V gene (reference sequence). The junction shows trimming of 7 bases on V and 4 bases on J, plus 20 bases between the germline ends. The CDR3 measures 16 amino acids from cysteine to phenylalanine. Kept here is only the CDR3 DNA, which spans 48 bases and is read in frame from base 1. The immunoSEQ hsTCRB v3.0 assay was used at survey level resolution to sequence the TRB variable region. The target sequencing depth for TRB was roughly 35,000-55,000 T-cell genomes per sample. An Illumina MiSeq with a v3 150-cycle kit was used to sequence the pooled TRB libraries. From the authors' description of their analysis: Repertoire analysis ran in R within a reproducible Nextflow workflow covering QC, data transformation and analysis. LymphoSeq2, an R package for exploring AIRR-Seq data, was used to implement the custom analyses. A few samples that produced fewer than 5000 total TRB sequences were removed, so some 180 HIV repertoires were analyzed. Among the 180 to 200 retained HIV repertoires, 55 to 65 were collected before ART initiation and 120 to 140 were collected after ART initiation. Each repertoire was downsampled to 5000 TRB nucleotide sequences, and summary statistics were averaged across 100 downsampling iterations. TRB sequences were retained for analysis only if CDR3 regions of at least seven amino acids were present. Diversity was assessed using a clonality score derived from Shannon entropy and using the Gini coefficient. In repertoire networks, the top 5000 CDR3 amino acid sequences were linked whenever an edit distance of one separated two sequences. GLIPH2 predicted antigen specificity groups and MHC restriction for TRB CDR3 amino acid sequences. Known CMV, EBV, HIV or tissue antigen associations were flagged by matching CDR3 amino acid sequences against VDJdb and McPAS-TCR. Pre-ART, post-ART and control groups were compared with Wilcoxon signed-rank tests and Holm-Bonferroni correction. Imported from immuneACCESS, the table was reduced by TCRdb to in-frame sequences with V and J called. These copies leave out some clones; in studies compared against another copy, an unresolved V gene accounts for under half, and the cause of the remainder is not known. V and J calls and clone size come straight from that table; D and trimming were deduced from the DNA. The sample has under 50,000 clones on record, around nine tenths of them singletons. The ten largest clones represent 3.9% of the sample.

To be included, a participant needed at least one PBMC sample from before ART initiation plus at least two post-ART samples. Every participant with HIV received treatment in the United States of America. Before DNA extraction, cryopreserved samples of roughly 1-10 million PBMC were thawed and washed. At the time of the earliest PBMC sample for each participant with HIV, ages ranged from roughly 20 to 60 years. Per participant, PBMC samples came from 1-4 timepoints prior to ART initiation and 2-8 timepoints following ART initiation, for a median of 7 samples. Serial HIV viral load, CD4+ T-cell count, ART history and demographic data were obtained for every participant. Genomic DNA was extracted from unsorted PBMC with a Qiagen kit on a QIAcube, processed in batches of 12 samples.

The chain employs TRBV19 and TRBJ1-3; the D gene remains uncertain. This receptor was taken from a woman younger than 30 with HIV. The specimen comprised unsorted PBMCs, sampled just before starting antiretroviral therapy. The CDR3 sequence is CASTTPAGSIGNTIYF. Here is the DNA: TGTGCCAGTACCACCCCGGCGGGCTCAATAGGAAACACCATATATTTT.